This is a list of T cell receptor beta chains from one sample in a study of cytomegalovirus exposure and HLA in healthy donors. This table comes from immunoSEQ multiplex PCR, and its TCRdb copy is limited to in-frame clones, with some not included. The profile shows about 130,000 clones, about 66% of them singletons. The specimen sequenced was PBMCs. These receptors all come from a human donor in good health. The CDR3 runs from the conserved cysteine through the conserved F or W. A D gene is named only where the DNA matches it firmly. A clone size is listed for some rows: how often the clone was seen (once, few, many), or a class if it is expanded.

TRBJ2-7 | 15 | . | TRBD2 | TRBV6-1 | TGTGCCAGCAGTGAAGATAGCGGGACCGGTTACGAGCAGTACTTC | CASSEDSGTGYEQYF
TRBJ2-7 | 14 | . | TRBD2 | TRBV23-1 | TGCGCCAGCAGTCTCCCTAGCGGGATTTGTGAGCAGTACTTC | CASSLPSGICEQYF
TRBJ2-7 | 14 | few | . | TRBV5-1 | TGCGCCAGCAGCTCAGGGTTGGGGACCTACGAGCAGTACTTC | CASSSGLGTYEQYF
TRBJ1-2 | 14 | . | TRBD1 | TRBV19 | TGTGCCAGTAGTTCGGGACAGGGAGGCTATGGCTACACCTTC | CASSSGQGGYGYTF
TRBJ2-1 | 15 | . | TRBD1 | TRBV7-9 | TGTGCCAGCCCCTCAGCCGGGACAGGGGCCCCTGAGCAGTTCTTC | CASPSAGTGAPEQFF
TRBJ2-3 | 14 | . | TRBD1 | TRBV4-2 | TGTGCCAGCAGCCAAGAAAGGGGGCGGGATACGCAGTATTTT | CASSQERGRDTQYF
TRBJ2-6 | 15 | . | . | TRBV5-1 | TGCGCCAGCAGCAGCTATCCAAGCGGGGCCAACGTCCTGACTTTC | CASSSYPSGANVLTF
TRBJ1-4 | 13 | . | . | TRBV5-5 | TGTGCCAGCAGCTCCCGGACGGGGGAAAAACTGTTTTTT | CASSSRTGEKLFF
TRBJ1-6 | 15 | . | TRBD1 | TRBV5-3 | TGTGCCAGAAGCTTAGCAGGGGGAAGAGGTTCACCCCTCCACTTT | CARSLAGGRGSPLHF
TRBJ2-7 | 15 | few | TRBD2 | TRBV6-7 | TGTGCCAGCAGTTACGCAAGCGGGAGTTTCTACGAGCAGTACTTC | CASSYASGSFYEQYF
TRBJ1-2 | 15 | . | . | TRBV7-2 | TGTGCCAGCACGCGGGCAGGTCTCTTTGACTATGGCTACACCTTC | CASTRAGLFDYGYTF
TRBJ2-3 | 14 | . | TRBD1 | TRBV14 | TGTGCCAGCCAACGACAGGGCGTCGGAGATACGCAGTATTTT | CASQRQGVGDTQYF
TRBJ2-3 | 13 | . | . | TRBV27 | TGTGCCAGCAGTTTACAGGGAATAGATACGCAGTATTTT | CASSLQGIDTQYF
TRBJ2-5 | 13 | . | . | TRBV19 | TGTGCCAGTAGTATTGCGGGGATAGAGACCCAGTACTTC | CASSIAGIETQYF
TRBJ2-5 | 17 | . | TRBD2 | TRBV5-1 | TGCGCCAGCAGCCCAGGACTAGCGGGAGGGCCCGGGGAGACCCAGTACTTC | CASSPGLAGGPGETQYF
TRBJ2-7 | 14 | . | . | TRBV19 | TGTGCCAGTAGATCAGCAGGGGAGACGGGGGAGCAGTACTTC | CASRSAGETGEQYF
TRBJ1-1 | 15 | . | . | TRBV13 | TGTGCCAGCAGCACCAGGGGACGGGGTAGGACTGAAGCTTTCTTT | CASSTRGRGRTEAFF
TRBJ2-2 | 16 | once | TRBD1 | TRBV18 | TGTGCCAGCTCACCGCCGGGACAGGGGTATGACGGGGAGCTGTTTTTT | CASSPPGQGYDGELFF
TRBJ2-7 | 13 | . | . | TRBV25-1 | TGTGCCAGCAGTGAATGGGGGCCCTACGAGCAGTACTTC | CASSEWGPYEQYF
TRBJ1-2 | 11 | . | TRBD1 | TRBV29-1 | TGCAGCGGAGAGACAGGGATCGGCTACACCTTC | CSGETGIGYTF
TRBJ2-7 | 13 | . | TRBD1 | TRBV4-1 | TGCGCCAGCAGCACCACAGGGGACTACGAGCAGTACTTC | CASSTTGDYEQYF
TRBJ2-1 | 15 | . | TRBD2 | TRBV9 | TGTGCCAGCAGCGAACTAGCGCAAGGAGGCAATGAGCAGTTCTTC | CASSELAQGGNEQFF
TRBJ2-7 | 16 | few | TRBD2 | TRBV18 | TGTGCCAGCTCACCCGTAGCGGGAGCTCTCTCGGGGGAGCAGTACTTC | CASSPVAGALSGEQYF
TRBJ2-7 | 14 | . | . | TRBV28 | TGTGCCAGCAGGGCACCAGGAGCGGCCTACGAGCAGTACTTC | CASRAPGAAYEQYF